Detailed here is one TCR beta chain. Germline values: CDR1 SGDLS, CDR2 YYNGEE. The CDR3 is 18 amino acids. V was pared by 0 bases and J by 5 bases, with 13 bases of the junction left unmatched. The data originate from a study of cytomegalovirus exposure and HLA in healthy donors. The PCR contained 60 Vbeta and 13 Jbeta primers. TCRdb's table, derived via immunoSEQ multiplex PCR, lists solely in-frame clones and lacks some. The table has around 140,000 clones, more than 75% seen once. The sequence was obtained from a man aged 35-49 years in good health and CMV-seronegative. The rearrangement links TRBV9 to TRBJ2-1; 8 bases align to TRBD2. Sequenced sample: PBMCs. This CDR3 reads CASSVATGGASANNEQFF. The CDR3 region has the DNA TGTGCCAGCAGCGTAGCTACGGGGGGGGCCTCCGCGAACAATGAGCAGTTCTTC. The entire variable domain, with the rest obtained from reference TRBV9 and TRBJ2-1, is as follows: DSGVTQTPKHLITATGQRVTLRCSPRSGDLSVYWYQQSLDQGLQFLIQYYNGEERAKGNILERFSAQQFPDLHSELNLSSLELGDSALYFCASSVATGGASANNEQFFGPGTRLTVL.